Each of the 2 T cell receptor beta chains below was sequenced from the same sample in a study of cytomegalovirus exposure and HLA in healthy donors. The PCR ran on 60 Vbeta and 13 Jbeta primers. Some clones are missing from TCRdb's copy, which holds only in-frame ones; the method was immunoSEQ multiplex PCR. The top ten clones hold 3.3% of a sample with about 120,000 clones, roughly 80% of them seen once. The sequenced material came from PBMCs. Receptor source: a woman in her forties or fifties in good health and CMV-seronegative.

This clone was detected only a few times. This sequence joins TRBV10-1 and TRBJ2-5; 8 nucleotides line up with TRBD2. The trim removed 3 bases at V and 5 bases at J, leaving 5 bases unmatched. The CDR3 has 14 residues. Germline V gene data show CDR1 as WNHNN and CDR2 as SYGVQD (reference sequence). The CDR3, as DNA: TGCGCCAGCAGTGACCAGCGGGAGTTGGAGACCCAGTACTTC. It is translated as CASSDQRELETQYF.

The CDR3 nucleotides read TGTGCCAGCTCACCCCTAGAGACAGGGACCTACGAGCAGTACTTC. Its protein product is CASSPLETGTYEQYF. This chain uses TRBV18 with TRBJ2-7, with 7 bases that match TRBD1. V shed 3 bases, J shed 2 bases, and the junction held 7 bases outside the gene matches. CDR1 is KGHSH and CDR2 is LQKENI in the germline V gene. The CDR3 is made up of 15 amino acids.